This T cell receptor (beta chain) was captured in a study of response to subunit inactivated influenza vaccine. A single record per CDR3 protein comes from TCRdb applying MiXCR to the RT-PCR reads. The repertoire consists of about 160,000 distinct CDR3 sequences, with 9.5% to 13% occurring once and the leading ten covering 12%. Note on this clonotype: Antigen unknown.

The V gene's germline CDR1 is SGDLS and CDR2 YYNGEE. Trimming cost V 5 bases and J 7 bases; bases outside gene matches: 8. The CDR3 length is 14 residues. The study, taken as a whole, reports: Each seasonal influenza vaccination recruits few new T cells, the authors suggested.

Material: non-naive T cells sorted from PBMCs, obtained roughly 48 days after vaccination. V and J are TRBV9 and TRBJ2-1, with 8 bases aligning to TRBD1. The sequence was obtained from a man aged 50 or older who received an inactivated influenza vaccine. CDR3 sequence reads: CASSAGGASNEQFF. The CDR3 DNA reads as TGTGCCAGCAGTGCAGGGGGCGCGAGTAATGAGCAGTTCTTC.